The source of this T cell receptor beta chain is a study of tumor-infiltrating lymphocytes in primary liver carcinoma. Looking at the study overall: Ages ranged from 30 to 69, with HCC or mixed HCC-cholangiocarcinoma. All lesions had stage T1-T3 N0M0 and roughly 4 to 11 cm widths. Broader study findings: The proportion of top clones found throughout all five tumor regions was only about 7.5-24%.

Production of TCR beta cDNA used 400 to 600 ng total RNA together with a constant-region primer. Slightly modified ARM-PCR served as the procedure for the TCR beta libraries. These libraries came from three rounds of nested multiplex PCR. TCRdb re-analysed the multiplex PCR reads in MiXCR, keeping a single row per CDR3 protein. The data contain some 190,000 distinct CDR3 sequences, 85% of them singletons. Co-extraction yielded RNA and DNA from about 20-30 mg of unsorted bulk tissue. This clonotype appeared a few times. Its cognate antigen is unknown. This sequence may be a read error, since a much larger clone differs from it by one base. The specimen was tumor tissue from primary liver carcinoma. The clonotype originates from a man aged 40-49 years with primary liver carcinoma and hepatitis B virus infection.

The CDR3 spells CANTETGGGYEQYF. The CDR3 DNA reads TGCGCCAACACCGAGACAGGGGGAGGATACGAGCAGTACTTC. The chain uses TRBV10-2 and TRBJ2-7; 9 nucleotides line up with TRBD1. The germline V gene encodes CDR1 WSHSY and CDR2 SAAADI. V dropped 10 bases and J dropped 4; count of bases not matched to a gene: 11. CDR3 length: 14 residues.